This TCR beta chain was captured by sequencing in a study of graft-versus-host responses after intestinal transplantation (dated by TCRdb to 2020 to 2023). General notes on the study: Recipients received multivisceral, liver-intestinal, or isolated intestinal transplants. Anti-thymocyte globulin induction was given to all recipients, followed by maintenance tacrolimus and steroids for around three years. After intestinal transplantation, graft-versus-host and host-versus-graft alloreactive T cell clones in the graft, circulation and bone marrow were tracked using bulk TCR-beta CDR3 sequencing. To identify alloreactive clones, pre-transplant mixed lymphocyte reaction products were sequenced and compared with unstimulated pre-transplant donor and recipient T cells. A cohort of about 25 intestinal transplant recipients, including one retransplant, was enrolled, and a few patients lacking pretransplant specimens were excluded. Donor T cell macrochimerism was defined as a peak of at least 4% donor T cells among recipient peripheral blood mononuclear cells. Samples from a few later patients were sequenced in-house on an Illumina MiSeq with MiXCR processing rather than by the commercial service.

The library was built by means of the immunoSEQ multiplex PCR assay. For most patients, genomic DNA was isolated with the Qiagen DNeasy Blood and Tissue Kit and shipped frozen to Adaptive Biotechnologies for TCR sequencing. For most patients, genomic DNA was subjected to high-throughput TCR-beta CDR3 sequencing by Adaptive Biotechnologies. The paper's processing steps were these. TCR sequencing data were retrieved from Adaptive's ImmunoSEQ software for about 17 patients, whereas three other patients were processed with MiXCR and VDJtools. CD4 versus CD8 sorting errors were corrected by removing sequences found in both subsets at a frequency ratio below 5:1. CDR3 nucleotide sequences shared between donor and recipient were removed because the origin of such sequences could not be assigned. To count as alloreactive, a clone needed at least 2-fold expansion over unstimulated cells and a minimum CFSE-low frequency of 0.002% (template counts) or 0.001% (read counts). Clones were considered mappable if detected in sequenced pre-transplant spleen, lymph node, or MLR CFSE-low populations of the donor or recipient. Cumulative frequency of alloreactive clones was calculated as a percentage of all sequences weighted by copy number. The clones in this table, taken by TCRdb from immuneACCESS, are in-frame only. Not every clone is retained; where verified, under half of the shortfall comes from an unresolved V gene, and the cause of the rest is unknown. D and trimming were read from the DNA, whereas the V and J calls and clone size are those reported in that table. A total of roughly 75,000 clones appear in this sample, about nine tenths of them only once. The leading ten clones occupy approximately 0.1% of the sample.

The germline V gene yields SNHLY for CDR1 and FYNNEI for CDR2. V and J are truncated by 6 bases and 4 bases respectively, leaving an intervening sequence of 10 bases. Taken from cysteine to phenylalanine, the CDR3 has 13 residues. The sequence is cut down to CDR3 DNA, 39 bases in frame from base 1. In light of the paper, this sample's time point label describes: cells obtained before transplantation from donor or recipient. CD3+CD4+ and CD3+CD8+ populations were FACS-sorted from unstimulated pre-transplant donor and recipient cells taken from spleen or lymph nodes. This clone was detected only a few times. What antigen it recognizes has not been identified. No much larger clonotype is one base removed from it; base qualities were not supplied. Beyond this particular receptor, the publication reports: The conclusions were limited by the relatively low number and heterogeneity of the intestinal transplant patients. Early after transplant, declines in HvG clones were associated with peak levels of circulating GvH clones. In the allografts of patients with donor T cell macrochimerism, GvH to HvG T cell clonal ratios were high. GvH clones were detected in recipient bone marrow, and some appeared earlier in ileal mucosa or blood, consistent with an intestinal mucosal origin.

The sequence came from a human donor who received an intestinal transplant. Sequenced here: unstimulated CD4+ T cells sorted from spleen or lymph node cells, sampled before intestinal transplant. The V and J genes are TRBV2 and TRBJ1-5; TRBD1 is a possible D gene, resting on 6 matching bases. The nucleotide sequence reads as follows: TGTGCCAGCAGGGGACAAACAAATCAGCCCCAGCATTTT. Its protein product is CASRGQTNQPQHF.